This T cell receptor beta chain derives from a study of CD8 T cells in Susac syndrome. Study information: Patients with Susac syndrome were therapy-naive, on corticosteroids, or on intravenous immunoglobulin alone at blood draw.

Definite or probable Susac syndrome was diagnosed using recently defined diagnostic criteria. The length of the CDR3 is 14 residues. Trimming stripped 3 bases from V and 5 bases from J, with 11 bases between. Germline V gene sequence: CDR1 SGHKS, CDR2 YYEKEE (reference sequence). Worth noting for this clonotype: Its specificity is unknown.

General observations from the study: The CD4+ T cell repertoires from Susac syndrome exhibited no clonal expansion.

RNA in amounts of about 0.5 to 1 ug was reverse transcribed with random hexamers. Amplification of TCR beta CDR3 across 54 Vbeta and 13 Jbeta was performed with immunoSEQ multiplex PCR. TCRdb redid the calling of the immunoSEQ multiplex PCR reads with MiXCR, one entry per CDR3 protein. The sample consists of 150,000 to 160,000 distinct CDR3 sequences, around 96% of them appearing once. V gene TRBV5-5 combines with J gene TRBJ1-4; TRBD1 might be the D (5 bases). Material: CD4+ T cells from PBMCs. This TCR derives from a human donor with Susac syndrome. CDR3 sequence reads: CASSSHGGNEKLFF. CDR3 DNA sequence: TGTGCCAGCAGCTCCCACGGGGGGAATGAAAAACTGTTTTTT.